Listed here is a single TCR beta chain. In the source study's methods: For nucleated cells, counts were estimated from reference gene primer amplification. The assay was immunoSEQ multiplex PCR, and TCRdb's table has in-frame clones only and misses some. V and J calls and clone size are given by that table; D and trimming were obtained from the DNA. The sample has hundreds of thousands of clones; just under 85% are singletons. The data belong to a study of blood T cell repertoires in COVID-19. Study details: The United States, Italy and Spain supplied acute and convalescent COVID-19 samples. From T cells, B-cell-depleted T cells, or PBMCs came the material, which was cDNA or gDNA.

Trimming removed 5 bases from V and 2 bases from J, with 16 bases in between. This CDR3 spans 16 amino acids. Germline V CDR1 and CDR2: SGHVS, FQNEAQ. The TCR comes from a woman between 50 and 59 years old with active or convalescent COVID-19. The material sequenced was peripheral blood. The chain combines TRBV7-8 with TRBJ1-3, with D unresolved. For the CDR3, the DNA is TGTGCCAGCAGCGAGCGTTTAGGGAGAACTGGAAACACCATATATTTT. It codes for CASSERLGRTGNTIYF.